A selection of T cell receptor beta chains follows, all from one sample in a study of blood T cell repertoires in COVID-19. TCRdb keeps only in-frame clones here, not all; method: immunoSEQ multiplex PCR. This sample has approximately 190,000 clones; around 83% occur once, and the top ten carry under 7.5%. The sample was peripheral blood. The receptors here all came from a woman aged 35 to 49 with acute or convalescent COVID-19. Each CDR3 is given with its conserved first and last residue. D genes are given only for firm matches. Expanded clones are given a class, and other clones once, few, many or no size at all.

.,TRBV4-2,.,TRBJ2-5,CASSPSGRETQYF,TGTGCCAGCAGCCCAAGCGGCCGAGAGACCCAGTACTTC
TRBD1,TRBV28,once,TRBJ1-2,CASSLRIGGGYTF,TGTGCCAGCAGTTTACGGATAGGGGGCGGCTACACCTTC
.,TRBV27,.,TRBJ1-2,CASKGADPTDYGYTF,TGTGCCAGTAAAGGCGCTGACCCAACAGACTATGGCTACACCTTC
TRBD1,TRBV10-3,.,TRBJ1-1,CAISRDRESTEAFF,TGTGCCATCAGCCGGGACAGGGAATCCACTGAAGCTTTCTTT
TRBD2,TRBV6-4,.,TRBJ2-7,CASSETSGSYYEQYF,TGTGCCAGCAGTGAAACTAGCGGGAGTTACTACGAGCAGTACTTC
.,TRBV7-2,.,TRBJ1-4,CASSLNLGDFYEKLFF,TGTGCCAGCAGCTTAAATCTGGGGGACTTTTATGAAAAACTGTTTTTT
.,TRBV5-6,.,TRBJ1-6,CASSLATDIRSYNSPLHF,TGTGCCAGCAGCTTGGCCACCGACATACGCTCCTATAATTCACCCCTCCACTTT
TRBD1,TRBV10-3,.,TRBJ1-6,CAISRTGQGNSPLHF,TGTGCCATCAGCCGAACGGGACAGGGTAATTCACCCCTCCACTTT
.,TRBV5-1,.,TRBJ1-1,CASSYHRSTEAFF,TGCGCCAGCAGCTATCACAGGAGCACTGAAGCTTTCTTT
TRBD1,TRBV5-1,.,TRBJ2-2,CASSLDVTGGAPLFF,TGCGCCAGCAGCTTGGATGTGACAGGGGGCGCTCCGCTGTTTTTT
.,TRBV18,.,TRBJ1-1,CASSLYRGENTEAFF,TGTGCCAGCTCATTATACCGGGGAGAGAACACTGAAGCTTTCTTT
TRBD1,TRBV5-1,.,TRBJ1-3,CASSAGGTGSGNTIYF,TGCGCCAGCAGCGCTGGCGGGACAGGGTCTGGAAACACCATATATTTT
TRBD1,TRBV7-2,.,TRBJ1-2,CASSLGPTDRENYGYTF,TGTGCCAGCAGCTTAGGCCCAACCGACAGGGAGAACTATGGCTACACCTTC
.,TRBV5-4,.,TRBJ2-2,CASSFKGATGELFF,TGTGCCAGCAGCTTCAAAGGGGCAACCGGGGAGCTGTTTTTT
TRBD1,TRBV5-1,.,TRBJ2-5,CASSLEGAGETQYF,TGCGCCAGCAGCTTGGAGGGGGCAGGGGAGACCCAGTACTTC
.,TRBV7-8,.,TRBJ2-1,CASSLAVTNYNEQFF,TGTGCCAGCAGCTTAGCTGTCACAAACTACAATGAGCAGTTCTTC
.,TRBV29-1,.,TRBJ2-1,CSVVGTTSYNEQFF,TGCAGCGTTGTAGGGACAACCTCCTACAATGAGCAGTTCTTC
TRBD1,TRBV9,.,TRBJ1-2,CASSAYRDREYGYTF,TGTGCCAGCAGCGCCTACCGGGACAGAGAGTATGGCTACACCTTC
TRBD1,TRBV24-1,.,TRBJ2-1,CATSDQRQGAIEQFF,TGTGCCACCAGTGATCAACGACAGGGGGCCATCGAGCAGTTCTTC
TRBD2,TRBV3-1/TRBV3-2,.,TRBJ2-7,CASSQDQAGRLGQYF,TGTGCCAGCAGCCAAGATCAAGCGGGAAGGCTCGGGCAGTACTTC
TRBD2,TRBV4-1,.,TRBJ2-3,CASSQDLGLAATDTQYF,TGCGCCAGCAGCCAAGATCTAGGGCTAGCGGCAACAGATACGCAGTATTTT
TRBD2,TRBV30,.,TRBJ2-1,CAWKLWDGGADEQFF,TGTGCCTGGAAATTGTGGGACGGGGGGGCTGATGAGCAGTTCTTC
TRBD1,TRBV24-1,.,TRBJ1-1,CATSDSRTGNTEAFF,TGTGCCACCAGTGATTCCAGGACAGGAAACACTGAAGCTTTCTTT
TRBD1,TRBV5-4,.,TRBJ2-5,CASSLGQGVVETQYF,TGTGCCAGCAGCTTGGGACAGGGGGTAGTCGAGACCCAGTACTTC
TRBD1,TRBV27,.,TRBJ1-5,CASRPSGTGGWHF,TGTGCCAGCAGGCCATCCGGGACAGGCGGATGGCATTTT
.,TRBV28,once,TRBJ2-7,CASFQVTYEQYF,TGTGCCAGCTTTCAGGTGACCTACGAGCAGTACTTC
.,TRBV18,once,TRBJ2-7,CASSPIRGGEQYF,TGTGCCAGCTCACCTATTAGAGGGGGCGAGCAGTACTTC
TRBD2,TRBV27,.,TRBJ2-7,CASSRVTSGGTYEQYF,TGTGCCAGCAGTCGCGTGACTAGCGGGGGGACCTACGAGCAGTACTTC
TRBD1,TRBV19,.,TRBJ1-1,CASSDRAVTEAFF,TGTGCCAGTAGTGACAGGGCGGTAACTGAAGCTTTCTTT
.,TRBV27,.,TRBJ2-7,CASSSGLSSYEQYF,TGTGCCAGCAGTTCAGGACTGAGCTCCTACGAGCAGTACTTC
.,TRBV4-1,once,TRBJ2-7,CASSYGLSTYEQYF,TGCGCCAGCAGCTATGGGCTATCTACCTACGAGCAGTACTTC
.,TRBV9,.,TRBJ1-1,CASRLVIENTEAFF,TGTGCCAGCAGACTGGTCATAGAGAACACTGAAGCTTTCTTT
.,TRBV6-1,many,TRBJ1-6,CASSVLVRSSYNSPLHF,TGTGCCAGCAGTGTACTAGTCAGAAGCTCCTATAATTCACCCCTCCACTTT
TRBD2,TRBV4-2,.,TRBJ2-2,CASSQDPSGTRTGELFF,TGTGCCAGCAGCCAAGATCCTAGCGGGACCCGGACCGGGGAGCTGTTTTTT
.,TRBV6-5,.,TRBJ1-1,CASRLSTYSITEAFF,TGTGCCAGCAGACTTTCCACTTATTCGATCACTGAAGCTTTCTTT
TRBD1,TRBV7-3,.,TRBJ1-6,CASSPGRGPSPLHF,TGTGCCAGCAGTCCCGGGAGGGGGCCTTCACCCCTCCACTTT
.,TRBV2,few,TRBJ1-1,CASTIGGSYEAFF,TGTGCCAGTACGATAGGGGGATCGTATGAAGCTTTCTTT
.,TRBV6-5,once,TRBJ1-4,CASIARPNEKLFF,TGTGCCAGCATAGCAAGGCCTAATGAAAAACTGTTTTTT
TRBD1,TRBV6-5,.,TRBJ1-5,CASRPGGMMNQPQHF,TGTGCCAGCAGGCCAGGGGGAATGATGAATCAGCCCCAGCATTTT
.,TRBV29-1,.,TRBJ2-5,CSVEDQARRGAQETQYF,TGCAGCGTTGAAGATCAGGCGCGACGCGGGGCCCAAGAGACCCAGTACTTC
TRBD1,TRBV5-1,.,TRBJ1-1,CASSPPGTGDATEAFF,TGCGCCAGCAGCCCCCCCGGGACAGGGGATGCCACTGAAGCTTTCTTT
TRBD1,TRBV3-1/TRBV3-2,.,TRBJ1-2,CASSQAPDRVYGYTF,TGTGCCAGCAGCCAAGCCCCCGACAGGGTCTATGGCTACACCTTC
.,TRBV10-3,.,TRBJ2-5,CAISPGTLKGETQYF,TGTGCCATCAGTCCCGGGACATTGAAGGGGGAGACCCAGTACTTC
TRBD1,TRBV10-3,.,TRBJ1-3,CAISGTGAGNTIYF,TGTGCCATCAGTGGGACAGGGGCAGGAAACACCATATATTTT
.,TRBV6-5,.,TRBJ1-2,CASSLDTNYGYTF,TGTGCCAGCAGTTTGGACACTAACTATGGCTACACCTTC
TRBD1,TRBV27,.,TRBJ2-7,CASSPHRGQGVYEQYF,TGTGCCAGCAGTCCGCATAGGGGACAGGGGGTCTACGAGCAGTACTTC
.,TRBV25-1,.,TRBJ2-7,CASSFASYYEQYF,TGTGCCAGCAGCTTTGCTTCCTATTACGAGCAGTACTTC
TRBD2,TRBV11-1,.,TRBJ2-1,CASSPGLAFYNEQFF,TGTGCCAGCAGCCCGGGACTAGCGTTTTACAATGAGCAGTTCTTC
TRBD2,TRBV5-6,once,TRBJ2-1,CASSPRTSLHEQFF,TGTGCCAGCAGCCCTCGGACTAGCCTTCATGAGCAGTTCTTC
.,TRBV7-9,few,TRBJ1-4,CASSSYLGEEQKLFF,TGTGCCAGCAGCTCGTATTTAGGGGAAGAGCAAAAACTGTTTTTT
TRBD1,TRBV19,.,TRBJ1-5,CASSTGTGYSNQPQHF,TGTGCCAGTAGTACCGGGACAGGTTATAGCAATCAGCCCCAGCATTTT
TRBD2,TRBV2,.,TRBJ2-1,CASNLAGALNEQFF,TGTGCCAGCAATCTAGCGGGAGCTTTAAATGAGCAGTTCTTC